Each of the 9 T cell receptor beta chains below was sequenced from the same sample in a study of blood T cell repertoires in COVID-19. Profiled with immunoSEQ multiplex PCR; TCRdb holds only in-frame clones, not every one. The profile shows approximately 270,000 clones, about 89% of them singletons. Specimen: peripheral blood. These receptors all stem from a man aged 25 to 40 with acute or convalescent COVID-19.

The chain recombines TRBV5-5 with TRBJ1-6, with D possibly being TRBD1 (5 bases). Germline assignment: CDR1 SGHKS and CDR2 YYEKEE (reference sequence). CDR3 length equals 17 residues. The V and J ends lost 0 bases and 7 bases respectively, with 17 bases between them. The CDR3 DNA reads TGTGCCAGCAGCTTGGGGCCAGGGCCTCAGGGAAATTCACCCCTCCACTTT. Translated: CASSLGPGPQGNSPLHF. The full variable domain, completed using reference TRBV5-5 and TRBJ1-6, is DAGVTQSPTHLIKTRGQQVTLRCSPISGHKSVSWYQQVLGQGPQFIFQYYEKEERGRGNFPDRFSARQFPNYSSELNVNALLLGDSALYLCASSLGPGPQGNSPLHFGNGTRLTVT.

The CDR3 loop is CASSYASSGNTIYF. CDR3 nucleotides: TGCGCCAGCAGCTATGCGAGCTCTGGAAACACCATATATTTT. J is TRBJ1-3 and V is TRBV5-1; D unresolved. The CDR3 sequence is 14 residues long. The germline gives CDR1 SGHRS, CDR2 YFSETQ. Trimming pared 3 bases from V and 0 bases from J, leaving 7 bases between.

V and J are TRBV30 and TRBJ2-2; 14 bases are a match to TRBD2. This CDR3 region has 15 residues. V trimming: 5 bases; J trimming: 10 bases; junction bases outside the gene matches: 9. CDR1 and CDR2 from the germline V gene are GTSNPN and SVGIG (reference sequence). CDR3 amino acids: CAWETGLAGGEELFF. The CDR3 DNA reads TGTGCCTGGGAGACAGGACTAGCGGGAGGCGAGGAGCTGTTTTTT.

The J gene is TRBJ1-4, the V gene TRBV18; D is possibly TRBD1 (5 bases). Trimming removed 3 bases at V and 5 bases at J, with 13 bases between. CDR3 length equals 15 residues. Per germline, CDR1 KGHSH and CDR2 LQKENI. The CDR3 nucleotides read TGTGCCAGCTCACCCCCCGGGACTATGAATGAAAAACTGTTTTTT. It translates to CASSPPGTMNEKLFF.

The chain is built from TRBV20-1 and TRBJ1-2, with unresolved D. The CDR3 length is 12 residues. V was cut by 3 bases and J by 4 bases, with 9 bases left in between. CDR1 is DFQATT, CDR2 SNEGSKA, per germline (reference sequence). The CDR3 region is CSASRGIYGYTF. The CDR3 DNA sequence: TGCAGTGCTAGTCGGGGTATCTATGGCTACACCTTC.

This clone was seen a few times. DNA of the CDR3: TGTGCCACCAGTGATTTGGGGACAGGGGCATACGAGCAGTACTTC. Protein product: CATSDLGTGAYEQYF. The genes are TRBV24-1 and TRBJ2-7, with 10 bases matching TRBD1. CDR1 and CDR2 (germline): KGHDR, SFDVKD. The CDR3 has 15 amino acids. The ends lost 0 bases at V and 4 bases at J; junction bases unmatched: 2.

The CDR3 DNA follows: TGTGCCAGCAGTTACACCGGCAGGGGTGTCGCTGAAGCTTTCTTT. Amino acid sequence: CASSYTGRGVAEAFF. The chain has TRBV6-5 and TRBJ1-1, with D possibly TRBD1 on 6 matching bases. V was pared by 2 bases and J by 6 bases, with 16 bases between. Per germline, CDR1 MNHEY and CDR2 SVGAGI. This CDR3 has 15 amino acids.

This rearrangement joins TRBV7-6 to TRBJ2-5, with D perhaps matching TRBD2 (6 bases). This CDR3 is 14 amino acids long. The germline V gene encodes CDR1 SGHVS and CDR2 FNYEAQ. Trimming shortened V by 0 bases and J by 5 bases, and 10 bases separated the two germline ends. Here the CDR3 DNA reads TGTGCCAGCAGCTTAGCGACTAGTCAGGAGACCCAGTACTTC. Its protein product is CASSLATSQETQYF.

This chain joins TRBV7-3 and TRBJ2-5, with a tentative D call TRBD2 (6 bases). The CDR3 contains 15 residues. The germline V gene has CDR1 SGHTA and CDR2 FQGTGA. V was pared by 2 bases and J by 1 base, with 11 bases between. CDR3 amino acids: CASSLWDSSQETQYF. The CDR3 bases are TGTGCCAGCAGCTTATGGGACTCCTCCCAAGAGACCCAGTACTTC. The full variable domain, in which reference TRBV7-3 and TRBJ2-5 provide the parts outside the CDR3, is GAGVSQTPSNKVTEKGKYVELRCDPISGHTALYWYRQSLGQGPEFLIYFQGTGAADDSGLPNDRFFAVRPEGSVSTLKIQRTERGDSAVYLCASSLWDSSQETQYFGPGTRLLVL.